The next 28 T cell receptor beta chains were all read from a single sample in a study of cytomegalovirus exposure and HLA in healthy donors. The PCR ran on 60 Vbeta and 13 Jbeta primers. Sequencing was performed with immunoSEQ multiplex PCR; in TCRdb, only in-frame clones are kept and a portion is missing. The sample contains about 98,000 clones, under 85% of which appear only once. Sequenced: PBMCs. These receptors all stem from a female donor in good health and CMV-seropositive.

Regarding this clone: One end of the junction fails to match germline, which may point to a read error. The gene calls are TRBV7-9 and TRBJ2-1, with TRBD1 identical over 7 bases. This CDR3 region has 18 residues. Per the germline V gene, CDR1 is SEHNR and CDR2 is FQNEAQ (reference sequence). The CDR3 is CSSSLAMIGDRAYNEQFF. In nucleotides, the CDR3 is TGTTCCAGCAGCTTAGCGATGATCGGGGACAGAGCCTACAATGAGCAGTTCTTC.

The chain couples TRBV5-4 to TRBJ1-6; TRBD1 matches at 7 bases. The CDR3 runs to 17 residues. The V gene's germline CDR1 is SGHNT and CDR2 YYREEE (reference sequence). With V trimmed by 0 bases and J by 9 bases, 12 bases remained unmatched. The DNA for the CDR3 is TGTGCCAGCAGCTTGGCGGGAGGGGGCTTCGAACTTTCACCCCTCCACTTT. Its protein is CASSLAGGGFELSPLHF.

The gene calls are TRBV7-8 and TRBJ2-2; weak D call: TRBD1 (5 bases). Germline assignment: CDR1 SGHVS and CDR2 FQNEAQ. The CDR3 consists of 17 residues. V lost 3 bases to trimming and J lost 6 bases, with 20 bases between them. This chain's CDR3 is CASSLSEGFLGAGELFF. CDR3 DNA sequence: TGTGCCAGCAGCTTGAGTGAAGGGTTTCTAGGGGCCGGGGAGCTGTTTTTT.

This sequence joins TRBV5-4 and TRBJ1-1, with D possibly TRBD1 on 5 matching bases. V was shortened by 3 bases and J by 2 bases, with 11 bases between the two germline ends. Germline assignment: CDR1 SGHNT and CDR2 YYREEE (reference sequence). The CDR3 covers 14 residues. The chain's CDR3 is CASSYRQTNTEAFF. The CDR3 nucleotides are TGTGCCAGCAGCTACAGACAGACCAACACTGAAGCTTTCTTT. The complete variable domain, with remaining parts taken from reference TRBV5-4 and TRBJ1-1, reads ETGVTQSPTHLIKTRGQQVTLRCSSQSGHNTVSWYQQALGQGPQFIFQYYREEENGRGNFPPRFSGLQFPNYSSELNVNALELDDSALYLCASSYRQTNTEAFFGQGTRLTVV.

This rearrangement joins TRBV14 to TRBJ2-3; tentative D call: TRBD1 (5 bases). CDR3 length: 14 residues. CDR1 and CDR2 (germline): SGHDN, FVKESK. Deletions cut 3 bases from V and 3 bases from J, with 10 bases between. The CDR3 loop reads CASSQDPGTDTQYF. CDR3 DNA sequence: TGTGCCAGCAGCCAGGACCCAGGGACAGATACGCAGTATTTT.

The chain has TRBV10-3 and TRBJ2-7, with TRBD1 as a possible D gene (5 bases). The CDR3 contains 13 residues. Trimming pared 8 bases from V and 0 bases from J, leaving 11 bases between. Germline V gives CDR1 ENHRY, CDR2 SYGVKD. The CDR3 region is CAIQTGSSYEQYF. For the CDR3, the DNA is TGTGCCATCCAAACAGGAAGCTCCTACGAGCAGTACTTC.

The chain joins TRBV4-1 to TRBJ2-7; D possibly corresponds to TRBD1 (6 bases). The CDR3 is 15 residues long. V lost 4 bases to trimming and J lost 0 bases, with 13 bases between them. The germline CDR1 and CDR2 sequences are MGHRA and YSYEKL. The CDR3 sequence: CASSRGQTTSYEQYF. CDR3 in DNA: TGCGCCAGCAGCCGCGGACAGACGACCTCCTACGAGCAGTACTTC.

The chain couples TRBV5-4 to TRBJ1-2; tentative D call: TRBD1 (5 bases). V lost 6 bases to trimming and J lost 5 bases, with 17 bases between them. Germline lookup yields CDR1 SGHNT and CDR2 YYREEE (reference sequence). The CDR3 contains 14 residues. The CDR3 nucleotides read TGTGCCAGCACCACCGGGGGGGATTCATATGGCTACACCTTC. It codes for CASTTGGDSYGYTF. Full variable domain (missing parts from reference TRBV5-4 and TRBJ1-2): ETGVTQSPTHLIKTRGQQVTLRCSSQSGHNTVSWYQQALGQGPQFIFQYYREEENGRGNFPPRFSGLQFPNYSSELNVNALELDDSALYLCASTTGGDSYGYTFGSGTRLTVV.

V and J are TRBV6-1 and TRBJ2-7; a weak D match, TRBD1 (5 bases). Trimming removed 7 bases from V and 7 bases from J, with 17 bases in between. This CDR3 region has 13 residues. Looked up from germline, CDR1 is MNHNS and CDR2 is SASEGT. DNA for the CDR3: TGTGCCAGCACCCCTCCAGGGTTGGGAGAGCAGTACTTC. This encodes CASTPPGLGEQYF.

This clone was observed once. This chain uses TRBV27 with TRBJ1-4; perhaps TRBD1 as D (6 bases). Trimming removed 8 bases from V and 4 bases from J, with 11 bases in between. Looked up from germline, CDR1 is MNHEY and CDR2 is SMNVEV (reference sequence). This CDR3 is 13 amino acids long. The CDR3 region has the DNA TGTGCCAGCGGTTACAGGGTTAATGAAAAACTGTTTTTT. This codes for CASGYRVNEKLFF.

The V call is TRBV6-6, the J call TRBJ2-1; no firm D call. V dropped 5 bases and J dropped 6 bases, with 5 bases sitting between them. The CDR3 spans 11 residues. The V gene's germline CDR1 is MNHNY and CDR2 SVGAGI (reference sequence). The CDR3 DNA reads as TGTGCCAGCAGTCGTAGCAATGAGCAGTTCTTC. Its translation: CASSRSNEQFF.

The V call is TRBV2, the J call TRBJ1-5; 12 bases align to TRBD1. The CDR3 is 17 residues long. V lost 6 bases and J lost 4; bases outside the gene matches: 10. CDR1 and CDR2 from the germline V gene are SNHLY and FYNNEI. CDR3 residues: CASRSRDRGLLNQPQHF. The CDR3 DNA sequence: TGTGCCAGCAGGAGCCGGGACAGGGGGCTGCTAAATCAGCCCCAGCATTTT.

The rearrangement links TRBV4-1 to TRBJ1-6; 7 positions match TRBD1. Unmatched junction bases numbered 6, after V lost 0 bases and J lost 7 bases. The CDR3 consists of 16 residues. CDR1 and CDR2 (germline): MGHRA, YSYEKL. CDR3: CASSQEPPRGNSPLHF. CDR3 nucleotide sequence: TGCGCCAGCAGCCAAGAACCCCCCAGGGGGAATTCACCCCTCCACTTT.

This clone has more than one count but fewer than ten. The rearrangement uses TRBV27 and TRBJ1-2; 7 nucleotides match TRBD1. The CDR3 length is 13 residues. CDR1 is MNHEY, CDR2 SMNVEV, per germline (reference sequence). The trim removed 3 bases at V and 7 bases at J, leaving 5 bases unmatched. The CDR3 sequence is CASSFVQGSGYTF. CDR3 coding DNA: TGTGCCAGCAGTTTTGTACAGGGGTCTGGCTACACCTTC.

The chain recombines TRBV29-1 with TRBJ1-2; maybe TRBD1 (6 bases). Trimming took 0 bases from V and 9 from J, leaving 8 bases between them. Germline V lookup: CDR1 SQVTM, CDR2 ANQGSEA. The CDR3 is 11 amino acids. CDR3 bases: TGCAGCGTTGAAGAGGGGGCTAGCTACACCTTC. Its protein product is CSVEEGASYTF.

V is TRBV28 and J is TRBJ2-3, with a tentative D call TRBD2 (5 bases). CDR3 length: 14 amino acids. The germline gives CDR1 MDHEN, CDR2 SYDVKM. The V end was cut by 3 bases, the J end by 6 bases, with 13 bases between. This chain's CDR3 is CASSFPGRGDTQYF. CDR3 DNA sequence: TGTGCCAGCAGTTTCCCGGGGAGAGGGGATACGCAGTATTTT. The complete variable domain, with remaining parts taken from reference TRBV28 and TRBJ2-3, reads DVKVTQSSRYLVKRTGEKVFLECVQDMDHENMFWYRQDPGLGLRLIYFSYDVKMKEKGDIPEGYSVSREKKERFSLILESASTNQTSMYLCASSFPGRGDTQYFGPGTRLTVL.

The chain carries TRBV7-3 and TRBJ2-1; D may be TRBD1 (5 bases). Germline V CDR1 and CDR2: SGHTA, FQGTGA. Trimming stripped 2 bases from V and 8 bases from J, with 13 bases between. This CDR3 is built from 14 residues. The CDR3 bases are TGTGCCAGCAGCTTAGGGCGCGACAGTGATGAGCAGTTCTTC. Translated: CASSLGRDSDEQFF.

On this clone: This specimen includes other DNA sequences encoding the same CDR3. The chain is built from TRBV5-1 and TRBJ2-1; 10 positions match TRBD1. Germline V gene lookup returns CDR1 SGHRS and CDR2 YFSETQ. J was trimmed by 4 bases and V by 3 bases; bases with no gene match: 4. The CDR3 sequence is 15 residues long. CDR3 loop: CASSSGQGSYNEQFF. DNA for the CDR3: TGCGCCAGCAGCTCGGGACAGGGGTCATACAATGAGCAGTTCTTC.

V gene TRBV18 combines with J gene TRBJ2-3, with 10 nucleotides matching TRBD2. This CDR3 comprises 16 residues. Per the germline V gene, CDR1 is KGHSH and CDR2 is LQKENI. With 3 bases clipped from V and 2 bases from J, the junction kept 5 bases outside the gene matches. CDR3 DNA: TGTGCCAGCTCACCCTTACTAGCGGGGAACACAGATACGCAGTATTTT. This gives the protein CASSPLLAGNTDTQYF.

The gene calls are TRBV6-5 and TRBJ1-5; D unresolved. The CDR3 length is 13 residues. V was cut by 5 bases and J by 8 bases, with 13 bases left in between. Looked up from germline, CDR1 is MNHEY and CDR2 is SVGAGI. The CDR3 region is CASSPYLTEPQHF. In nucleotides, the CDR3 is TGTGCCAGCAGTCCCTATCTTACGGAGCCCCAGCATTTT.

The rearrangement links TRBV19 to TRBJ1-3; D perhaps matches TRBD1 (6 bases). Between the trimmed V and J ends, which lost 8 bases and 2 bases, there was a span of 16 bases. In germline, CDR1 is LNHDA, CDR2 SQIVND (reference sequence). The CDR3 spans 15 residues. DNA for the CDR3: TGTGCCAGTCATCCAGGGGAACTGGCTGGAAACACCATATATTTT. As protein: CASHPGELAGNTIYF.

The rearrangement uses TRBV4-1 and TRBJ1-6; TRBD1 agrees at 8 bases. The length of the CDR3 is 16 residues. After removal of 4 bases from V and 7 bases from J, the junction contained 9 bases not matched to a gene. CDR1 MGHRA and CDR2 YSYEKL come from the germline V gene. The CDR3 is CASSLASGGGNSPLHF. As DNA, the CDR3 is TGCGCCAGCAGCCTCGCTTCAGGGGGCGGAAATTCACCCCTCCACTTT.

The chain employs TRBV5-4 and TRBJ1-1; 9 bases fit TRBD1. This CDR3 spans 16 amino acids. Losses at the gene ends were 4 bases for V and 0 bases for J; bases not matched to a gene: 7. CDR1 is SGHNT, CDR2 YYREEE, per germline (reference sequence). The CDR3 nucleotides are TGTGCCAGCAGCCTTGGGACAGGGCTATTGAACACTGAAGCTTTCTTT. It is translated as CASSLGTGLLNTEAFF.

The chain combines TRBV2 with TRBJ1-6; no clear D gene. The CDR3 covers 18 residues. From germline, CDR1 is SNHLY and CDR2 FYNNEI. With 1 base removed from V and 3 bases from J, the gap between germline ends came to 16 bases. The CDR3 here is CASSEGAPRDLYNSPLHF. In DNA form, the CDR3 reads TGTGCCAGCAGTGAAGGGGCCCCGCGCGATCTCTATAATTCACCCCTCCACTTT.

This rearrangement joins TRBV30 to TRBJ1-4; the match to TRBD1 covers 7 bases. Germline CDR1 and CDR2: GTSNPN and SVGIG (reference sequence). V dropped 5 bases and J dropped 4; count of bases not matched to a gene: 7. The CDR3 is 14 residues long. The CDR3 here is CAWAIQGSNEKLFF. The CDR3 DNA reads TGTGCCTGGGCTATACAGGGGAGTAATGAAAAACTGTTTTTT.

The V and J genes are TRBV6-5 and TRBJ1-5; weak D call: TRBD1 (6 bases). The CDR3 has 15 residues. V shed 6 bases and J shed 4 bases, with 16 bases lying between them. From germline, CDR1 is MNHEY and CDR2 SVGAGI. The DNA for the CDR3 is TGTGCCAGCAGCCCCAGTATGGGGACAAATCAGCCCCAGCATTTT. It codes for CASSPSMGTNQPQHF.

The rearrangement uses TRBV21-1 and TRBJ2-7; the D call of TRBD2 is as the table states it, not checked on the DNA. TRBV21-1 is a pseudogene. The CDR3 is 13 amino acids. CDR3 region: CASSKGGAGEQYF. The CDR3 region has the DNA TGTGCCAGCAGCAAAGGGGGAGCGGGAGAGCAGTACTTC.

The DNA of the CDR3 is TGCGCCAGCAGCTTCAACGCCATGAGCGGGGGTTCCTACAATGAGCAGTTCTTC. Its translation is CASSFNAMSGGSYNEQFF. V and J are TRBV5-1 and TRBJ2-1; 8 nucleotides agree with TRBD2. V shed 2 bases and J 1 base; nucleotides not matched to a gene: 11. The CDR3 is 18 amino acids. CDR1 and CDR2 (germline): SGHRS, YFSETQ.